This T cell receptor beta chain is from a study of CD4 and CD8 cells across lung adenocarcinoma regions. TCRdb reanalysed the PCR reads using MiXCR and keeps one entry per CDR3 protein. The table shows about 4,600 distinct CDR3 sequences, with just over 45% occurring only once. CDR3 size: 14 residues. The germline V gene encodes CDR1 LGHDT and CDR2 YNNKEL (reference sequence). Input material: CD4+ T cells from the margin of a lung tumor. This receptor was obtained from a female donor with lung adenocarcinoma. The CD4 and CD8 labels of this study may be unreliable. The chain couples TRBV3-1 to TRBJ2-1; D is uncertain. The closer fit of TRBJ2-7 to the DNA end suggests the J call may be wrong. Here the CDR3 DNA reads TGTGCCAGCAGCCAAGATAGTAGGCGGTACGAGCAGTACTTC. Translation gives CASSQDSRRYEQYF.